This is a list of T cell receptor beta chains from one sample in a study of T cell changes during pregnancy in multiple sclerosis. Data came from immunoSEQ multiplex PCR; TCRdb stores just in-frame clones and leaves some out. The data contain around 62,000 clones, 93% of them singletons. This sample comprised CD8+ T cells from peripheral blood mononuclear cells, obtained in the second trimester of pregnancy. These receptors originate from a female donor with multiple sclerosis, enrolled in a pregnancy study. Both conserved end residues are part of each CDR3. D genes are given only for firm matches. The listing skips clone size in some rows; elsewhere it reads once, few, many or a size class.

V: TRBV29-1; D: TRBD2; J: TRBJ2-7; size: -; CDR3: CSVVAGPFYEQYF; DNA: TGCAGCGTTGTAGCGGGGCCTTTCTACGAGCAGTACTTC
V: TRBV5-1; D: TRBD2; J: TRBJ2-1; size: -; CDR3: CASSLASGRAGNEQFF; DNA: TGCGCCAGCAGCTTGGCTAGCGGGAGGGCCGGCAATGAGCAGTTCTTC
V: TRBV6-5; D: TRBD1; J: TRBJ1-2; size: -; CDR3: CASSYSTGGNYGYTF; DNA: TGTGCCAGCAGTTACTCGACAGGGGGTAACTATGGCTACACCTTC
V: TRBV25-1; D: TRBD1; J: TRBJ1-4; size: once; CDR3: CASSEMGTEWSNEKLFF; DNA: TGTGCCAGCAGTGAGATGGGGACAGAATGGTCAAATGAAAAACTGTTTTTT
V: TRBV18; D: TRBD1; J: TRBJ2-7; size: -; CDR3: CASSPGQGFNEQYF; DNA: TGTGCCAGCTCACCGGGACAGGGGTTCAACGAGCAGTACTTC
V: TRBV7-8; D: -; J: TRBJ1-4; size: -; CDR3: CASSLPSSGVGEKLFF; DNA: TGTGCCAGCAGCCTTCCAAGTTCCGGGGTGGGCGAAAAACTGTTTTTT
V: TRBV27; D: -; J: TRBJ1-2; size: -; CDR3: CASSLGAGRGYGYTF; DNA: TGTGCCAGCAGTTTGGGGGCCGGGAGGGGTTATGGCTACACCTTC
V: TRBV9; D: -; J: TRBJ2-7; size: -; CDR3: CASSVYVGYEQYF; DNA: TGTGCCAGCAGCGTATATGTCGGTTACGAGCAGTACTTC
V: TRBV6-1; D: -; J: TRBJ1-5; size: -; CDR3: CASSTWALNQPQHF; DNA: TGTGCCAGCAGCACGTGGGCCCTCAATCAGCCCCAGCATTTT
V: TRBV27; D: TRBD1; J: TRBJ2-4; size: -; CDR3: CASSYGQGNIQYF; DNA: TGTGCCAGCAGTTATGGACAGGGAAACATTCAGTACTTC
V: TRBV5-1; D: TRBD1; J: TRBJ2-7; size: -; CDR3: CASRWTGGAAADEQYF; DNA: TGCGCCAGCAGGTGGACAGGGGGCGCAGCCGCTGACGAGCAGTACTTC
V: TRBV30; D: -; J: TRBJ2-7; size: -; CDR3: CAWSVRDSGSYEQYF; DNA: TGTGCCTGGAGTGTACGGGATAGCGGCTCCTACGAGCAGTACTTC
V: TRBV27; D: TRBD1; J: TRBJ1-1; size: -; CDR3: CASTPRGLGNTEAFF; DNA: TGTGCCAGCACCCCCAGGGGGCTGGGGAACACTGAAGCTTTCTTT
V: TRBV11-2; D: TRBD1; J: TRBJ2-1; size: -; CDR3: CASSFPAGQGVYNEQFF; DNA: TGTGCCAGCAGCTTCCCTGCGGGACAGGGGGTTTACAATGAGCAGTTCTTC
V: TRBV29-1; D: TRBD2; J: TRBJ2-3; size: -; CDR3: CSVLAGSSTDTQYF; DNA: TGCAGCGTCCTAGCGGGGAGTAGCACAGATACGCAGTATTTT
V: TRBV14; D: TRBD1; J: TRBJ1-1; size: -; CDR3: CASSHLPGQGDTEAFF; DNA: TGTGCCAGCAGCCACCTTCCGGGACAGGGAGACACTGAAGCTTTCTTT
V: TRBV18; D: TRBD1; J: TRBJ1-4; size: -; CDR3: CASSEQGNNEKLFF; DNA: TGTGCCAGCTCGGAACAGGGGAATAATGAAAAACTGTTTTTT
V: TRBV7-6; D: -; J: TRBJ2-7; size: -; CDR3: CASSPPGSGPSYEQYF; DNA: TGTGCCAGCAGCCCACCGGGGTCAGGTCCTTCCTACGAGCAGTACTTC
V: TRBV19; D: TRBD2; J: TRBJ2-3; size: -; CDR3: CASSPRTSGLTDTQYF; DNA: TGTGCCAGTAGCCCTCGGACTAGCGGTCTCACGGATACGCAGTATTTT
V: TRBV19; D: -; J: TRBJ1-5; size: -; CDR3: CASSNSLNQPQHF; DNA: TGTGCCAGTAGTAACTCATTGAATCAGCCCCAGCATTTT
V: TRBV5-5; D: -; J: TRBJ1-5; size: -; CDR3: CASSLAGDSNQPQHF; DNA: TGTGCCAGCAGCCTCGCGGGTGACAGCAATCAGCCCCAGCATTTT
V: TRBV6-1; D: TRBD1; J: TRBJ2-1; size: -; CDR3: CATFHRGPYNEQFF; DNA: TGTGCCACGTTCCACAGGGGCCCCTACAATGAGCAGTTCTTC
V: TRBV6-6; D: TRBD1; J: TRBJ1-2; size: -; CDR3: CASSSLKGTVDGYTF; DNA: TGTGCCAGCAGTTCCCTAAAAGGGACAGTGGATGGCTACACCTTC
V: TRBV19; D: TRBD1; J: TRBJ2-5; size: -; CDR3: CASNTGGSETQYF; DNA: TGTGCCAGCAACACAGGGGGCTCAGAGACCCAGTACTTC
V: TRBV9; D: TRBD2; J: TRBJ2-7; size: -; CDR3: CASSVASGLAAEQYF; DNA: TGTGCCAGCAGCGTAGCTTCGGGACTAGCGGCCGAGCAGTACTTC
V: TRBV9; D: TRBD2; J: TRBJ2-2; size: -; CDR3: CASSVQTSGGDDGELFF; DNA: TGTGCCAGCAGCGTCCAGACTAGCGGGGGGGATGACGGGGAGCTGTTTTTT
V: TRBV7-3; D: -; J: TRBJ2-1; size: -; CDR3: CASSLIGRGDYNEQFF; DNA: TGTGCCAGCAGCTTAATAGGGCGGGGAGACTACAATGAGCAGTTCTTC
V: TRBV9; D: TRBD1; J: TRBJ2-5; size: -; CDR3: CASSLWTGTKETQYF; DNA: TGTGCCAGCAGCCTCTGGACAGGGACGAAAGAGACCCAGTACTTC
V: TRBV4-2; D: TRBD1; J: TRBJ2-2; size: -; CDR3: CASSQGLGTGSGELFF; DNA: TGTGCCAGCAGCCAAGGGCTCGGGACAGGGTCCGGGGAGCTGTTTTTT
V: TRBV7-6; D: -; J: TRBJ2-1; size: -; CDR3: CASSLARVVNEQFF; DNA: TGTGCCAGCAGCTTAGCGCGGGTTGTCAATGAGCAGTTCTTC
V: TRBV7-3; D: -; J: TRBJ2-7; size: once; CDR3: CASSLTPISGYEQYF; DNA: TGTGCCAGCAGCTTAACGCCAATATCGGGATACGAGCAGTACTTC
V: TRBV9; D: -; J: TRBJ2-3; size: -; CDR3: CASSVSGAADTQYF; DNA: TGTGCCAGCAGCGTATCAGGGGCGGCAGATACGCAGTATTTT
V: TRBV9; D: -; J: TRBJ1-6; size: -; CDR3: CASSYDSSYNSPLHF; DNA: TGTGCCAGCAGCTATGACAGCTCCTATAATTCACCCCTCCACTTT
V: TRBV28; D: -; J: TRBJ1-1; size: -; CDR3: CASTTYRRFNTEAFF; DNA: TGTGCCAGCACGACTTACAGGCGGTTCAACACTGAAGCTTTCTTT
V: TRBV2; D: TRBD1; J: TRBJ1-2; size: -; CDR3: CASSEASTGGWGYTF; DNA: TGTGCCAGCAGTGAAGCGTCGACAGGGGGCTGGGGCTACACCTTC